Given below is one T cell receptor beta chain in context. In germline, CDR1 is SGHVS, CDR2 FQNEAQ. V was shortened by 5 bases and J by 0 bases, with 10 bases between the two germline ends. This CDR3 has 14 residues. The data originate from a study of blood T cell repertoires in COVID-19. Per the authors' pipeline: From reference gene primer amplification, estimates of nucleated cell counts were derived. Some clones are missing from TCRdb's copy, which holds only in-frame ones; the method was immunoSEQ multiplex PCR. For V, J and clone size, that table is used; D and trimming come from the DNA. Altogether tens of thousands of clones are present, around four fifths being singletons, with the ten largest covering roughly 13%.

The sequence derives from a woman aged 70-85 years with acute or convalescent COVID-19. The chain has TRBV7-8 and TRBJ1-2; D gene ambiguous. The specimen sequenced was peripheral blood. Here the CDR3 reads CASSPSVANYGYTF. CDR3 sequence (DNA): TGTGCCAGCAGCCCATCGGTAGCTAACTATGGCTACACCTTC.